This paragraph covers one T cell receptor (beta chain) sequence. Germline CDR1 reads SNHLY; CDR2 reads FYNNEI. This CDR3 spans 13 amino acids. V lost 6 bases and J lost 4; bases outside the gene matches: 5. These data originate in a study of blood T cell repertoires in COVID-19. Study as a whole: The cDNA or gDNA used as material had been derived from T cells, B-cell-depleted T cells, or PBMCs.

The repertoire was sequenced with immunoSEQ multiplex PCR; TCRdb's copy has only in-frame clones and lacks some. The sample lists 57,000 or so clones, roughly 90% seen once, with about 21% in the top ten. The chain employs TRBV2 and TRBJ1-1, with TRBD1 matching 7 bases. The sequence was collected from a woman aged 50 to 60 with active or convalescent COVID-19. Sequenced input: peripheral blood. This CDR3 is CASSVTGITEAFF. The CDR3 nucleotides read TGTGCCAGCAGCGTGACAGGGATCACTGAAGCTTTCTTT.